Listed here are 10 T cell receptor beta chains from one sample, sequenced in a study of shared clonotypes between healthy human individuals. The repertoire was sequenced with immunoSEQ multiplex PCR; TCRdb's copy has only in-frame clones and lacks some. The sample includes under 1,100,000 clones, around 74% of them seen just once. Sequenced: memory CD4+ T cells sorted from blood. Subset of the sample: CD45RA-negative fraction. The receptors originated from a man younger than 30 in good health.

This chain uses TRBV11-2 with TRBJ2-7, with TRBD1 matching over 7 bases. The CDR3 runs to 13 residues. After removal of 4 bases from V and 6 bases from J, the junction contained 6 bases not matched to a gene. Germline CDR1 SGHAT, CDR2 FQNNGV. The CDR3 loop is CASSSQTGIEQYF. In DNA form, the CDR3 reads TGTGCCAGCAGCTCACAGACAGGGATCGAGCAGTACTTC.

DNA for the CDR3: TGTGCCAGCAGCTTAGGCGGGGGATCTTTCTACGAGCAGTACTTC. It codes for CASSLGGGSFYEQYF. This chain links TRBV7-2 with TRBJ2-7; 7 bases are a match to TRBD2. The trim removed 1 base at V and 3 bases at J, leaving 6 bases unmatched. CDR3 length equals 15 residues. Germline CDR1 is SGHTA and CDR2 is FQGNSA.

The chain recombines TRBV18 with TRBJ2-1; D assignment may be TRBD1 or TRBD2 (5 bases each). The CDR3 totals 16 residues. Trimming cost V 4 bases and J 9 bases, with 22 bases left between them. Germline V gene lookup returns CDR1 KGHSH and CDR2 LQKENI. CDR3 nucleotide sequence: TGTGCCAGCTCACAAAGACGGGACGCGATGTTAGGTGAGCAGTTCTTC. Protein product: CASSQRRDAMLGEQFF.

The gene calls are TRBV27 and TRBJ2-5; 8 bases map to TRBD1. CDR1 is MNHEY and CDR2 is SMNVEV in the germline V gene (reference sequence). The CDR3 is 15 amino acids. V lost 2 bases, J lost 1 base, and 3 bases stayed unmatched. The CDR3 is CASSLRDRPQETQYF. As DNA, the CDR3 is TGTGCCAGCAGTTTAAGGGACAGGCCCCAAGAGACCCAGTACTTC.

The CDR3 nucleotides read TGTGCCAGCAGCTTAGGGGACGGCTACGAGCAGTACTTC. This codes for CASSLGDGYEQYF. This chain links TRBV7-2 with TRBJ2-7, with D possibly being TRBD1 or TRBD2 (5 bases each). CDR3 length equals 13 residues. Deletions cut 1 base from V and 3 bases from J, with 7 bases between. CDR1 SGHTA and CDR2 FQGNSA come from the germline V gene.

V and J are TRBV6-1 and TRBJ1-1; possibly TRBD1 for D (5 bases). Looked up from germline, CDR1 is MNHNS and CDR2 is SASEGT. The CDR3 contains 13 residues. Trimming shortened V by 4 bases and J by 4 bases, and 10 bases separated the two germline ends. CDR3 sequence: CASSARVITEAFF. DNA of the CDR3: TGTGCCAGCAGTGCCAGGGTGATCACTGAAGCTTTCTTT.

The chain links TRBV4-3 to TRBJ2-1; 7 nucleotides line up with TRBD1. Germline CDR1 reads LGHNA; CDR2 reads YSLEER. J was trimmed by 8 bases and V by 0 bases; bases with no gene match: 7. The CDR3 extends over 15 amino acids. This CDR3 is CASSQERGQSDEQFF. The CDR3 nucleotides are TGCGCCAGCAGCCAAGAGAGGGGGCAGTCCGATGAGCAGTTCTTC.

The chain's CDR3 is CASSQDPGGRFGEKLFF. In DNA, the CDR3 is TGCGCCAGCAGCCAAGACCCCGGCGGCAGGTTCGGTGAAAAACTGTTTTTT. The chain employs TRBV4-3 and TRBJ1-4; D is undetermined. The V end was cut by 0 bases, the J end by 7 bases, with 18 bases between. CDR1 is LGHNA and CDR2 is YSLEER in the germline V gene. The CDR3 has 17 residues.

This clone was observed a few times. The chain carries TRBV2 and TRBJ1-5; D not resolved. This CDR3 contains 15 residues. Germline CDR1 SNHLY, CDR2 FYNNEI. The V gene lost 1 base and the J gene lost 0 bases, with 7 bases spanning the gap. The CDR3 sequence: CASSEGQLSNQPQHF. CDR3 coding DNA: TGTGCCAGCAGTGAAGGACAACTTAGCAATCAGCCCCAGCATTTT.

V and J are TRBV5-5 and TRBJ2-5; 8 positions agree with TRBD2. With 5 bases clipped from V and 2 bases from J, the junction kept 2 bases outside the gene matches. Germline-derived CDR1 and CDR2 are SGHKS and YYEKEE (reference sequence). The CDR3 consists of 13 residues. The CDR3 loop is CASRLAGQETQYF. CDR3 bases: TGTGCCAGCAGGTTAGCGGGGCAAGAGACCCAGTACTTC.